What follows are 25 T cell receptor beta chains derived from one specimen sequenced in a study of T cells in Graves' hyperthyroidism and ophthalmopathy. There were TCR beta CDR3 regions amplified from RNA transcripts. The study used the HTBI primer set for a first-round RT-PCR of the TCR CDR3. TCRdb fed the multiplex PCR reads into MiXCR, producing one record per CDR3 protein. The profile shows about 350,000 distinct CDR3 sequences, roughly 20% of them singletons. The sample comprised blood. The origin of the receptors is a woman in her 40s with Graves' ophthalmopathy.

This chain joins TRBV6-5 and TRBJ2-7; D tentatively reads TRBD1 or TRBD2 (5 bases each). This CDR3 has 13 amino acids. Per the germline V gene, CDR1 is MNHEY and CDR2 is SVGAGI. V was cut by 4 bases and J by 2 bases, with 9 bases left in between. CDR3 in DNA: TGTGCCAGCAGTTCCTGGGGGACCTACGAGCAGTACTTC. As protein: CASSSWGTYEQYF.

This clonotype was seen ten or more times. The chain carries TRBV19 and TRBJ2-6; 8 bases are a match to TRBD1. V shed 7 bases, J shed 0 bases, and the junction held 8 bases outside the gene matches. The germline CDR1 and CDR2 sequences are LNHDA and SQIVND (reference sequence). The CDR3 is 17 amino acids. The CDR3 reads CASIGQGVPSGANVLTF. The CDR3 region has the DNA TGTGCCAGTATCGGACAGGGTGTTCCCTCTGGGGCCAACGTCCTGACTTTC.

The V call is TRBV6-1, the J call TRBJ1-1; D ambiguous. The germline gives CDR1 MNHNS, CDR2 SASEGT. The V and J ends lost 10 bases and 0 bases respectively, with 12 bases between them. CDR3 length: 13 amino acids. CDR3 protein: CATEFGLNTEAFF. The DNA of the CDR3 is TGTGCCACAGAGTTCGGCTTGAACACTGAAGCTTTCTTT.

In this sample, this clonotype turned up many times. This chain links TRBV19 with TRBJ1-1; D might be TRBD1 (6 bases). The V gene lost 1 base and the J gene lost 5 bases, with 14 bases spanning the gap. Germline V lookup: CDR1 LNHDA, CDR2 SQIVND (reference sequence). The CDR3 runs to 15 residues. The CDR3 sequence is CASSIGPGAWTEAFF. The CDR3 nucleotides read TGTGCCAGTAGTATAGGCCCGGGGGCCTGGACTGAAGCTTTCTTT.

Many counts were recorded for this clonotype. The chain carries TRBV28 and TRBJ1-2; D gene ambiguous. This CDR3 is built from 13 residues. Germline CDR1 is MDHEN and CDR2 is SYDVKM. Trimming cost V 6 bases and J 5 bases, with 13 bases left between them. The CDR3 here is CASSWSGRYGYTF. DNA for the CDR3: TGTGCCAGCAGCTGGAGTGGACGGTATGGCTACACCTTC.

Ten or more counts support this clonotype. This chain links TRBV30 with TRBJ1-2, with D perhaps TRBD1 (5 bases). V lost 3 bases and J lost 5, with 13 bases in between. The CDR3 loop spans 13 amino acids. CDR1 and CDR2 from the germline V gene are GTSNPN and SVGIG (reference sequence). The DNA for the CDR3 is TGTGCCTGGAGCCGAGGGGAGAGTTATGGCTACACCTTC. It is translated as CAWSRGESYGYTF.

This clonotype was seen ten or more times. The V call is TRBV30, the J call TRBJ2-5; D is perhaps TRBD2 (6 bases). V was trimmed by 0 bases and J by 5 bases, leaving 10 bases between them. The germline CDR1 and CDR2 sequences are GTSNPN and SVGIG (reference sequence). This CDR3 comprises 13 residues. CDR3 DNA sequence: TGTGCCTGGAGTGTATTGGAGGGGGAGACCCAGTACTTC. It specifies CAWSVLEGETQYF.

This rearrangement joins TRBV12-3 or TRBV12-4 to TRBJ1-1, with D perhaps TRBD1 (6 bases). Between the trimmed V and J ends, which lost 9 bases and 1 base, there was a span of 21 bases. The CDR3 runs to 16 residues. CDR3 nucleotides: TGTGCCAGTAGGGGCCGTGCCGGGACACCGAACACTGAAGCTTTCTTT. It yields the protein CASRGRAGTPNTEAFF.

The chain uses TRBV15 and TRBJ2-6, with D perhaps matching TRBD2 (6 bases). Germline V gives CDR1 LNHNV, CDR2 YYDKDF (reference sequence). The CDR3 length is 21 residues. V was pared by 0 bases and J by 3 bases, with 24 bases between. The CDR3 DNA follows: TGTGCCACCAGCAGAGATGATTTAGGGAGGTACTGGGATGGTGGGGCCAACGTCCTGACTTTC. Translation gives CATSRDDLGRYWDGGANVLTF.

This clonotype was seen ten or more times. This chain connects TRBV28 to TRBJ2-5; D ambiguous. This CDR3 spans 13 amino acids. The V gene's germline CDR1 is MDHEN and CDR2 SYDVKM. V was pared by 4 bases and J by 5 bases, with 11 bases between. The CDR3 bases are TGTGCCAGCAGTTGGGAAGGTTGGGAGACCCAGTACTTC. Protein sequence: CASSWEGWETQYF.

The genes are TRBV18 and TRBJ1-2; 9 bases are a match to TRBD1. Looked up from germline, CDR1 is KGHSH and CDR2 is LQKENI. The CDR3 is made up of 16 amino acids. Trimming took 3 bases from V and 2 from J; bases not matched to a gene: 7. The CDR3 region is CASSPTRTGANYGYTF. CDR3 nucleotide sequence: TGTGCCAGCTCACCGACTAGGACAGGGGCGAACTATGGCTACACCTTC.

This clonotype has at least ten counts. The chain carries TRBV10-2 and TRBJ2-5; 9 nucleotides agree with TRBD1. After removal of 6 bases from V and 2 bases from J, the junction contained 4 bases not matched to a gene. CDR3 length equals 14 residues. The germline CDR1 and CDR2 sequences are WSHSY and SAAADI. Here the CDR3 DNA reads TGCGCCAGCAGGGGGACAGGGAAGCAAGAGACCCAGTACTTC. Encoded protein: CASRGTGKQETQYF.

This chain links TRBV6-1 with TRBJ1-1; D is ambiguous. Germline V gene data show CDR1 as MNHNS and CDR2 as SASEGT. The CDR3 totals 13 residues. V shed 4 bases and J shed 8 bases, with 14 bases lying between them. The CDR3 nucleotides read TGTGCCAGCAGTGCCCCCCCTAGAATCGAAGCTTTCTTT. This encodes CASSAPPRIEAFF.

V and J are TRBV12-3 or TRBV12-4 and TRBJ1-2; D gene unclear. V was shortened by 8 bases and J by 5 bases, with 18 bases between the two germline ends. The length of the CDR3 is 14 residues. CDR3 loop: CASSNPPATYGYTF. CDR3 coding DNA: TGTGCCAGCTCAAACCCCCCAGCCACTTATGGCTACACCTTC.

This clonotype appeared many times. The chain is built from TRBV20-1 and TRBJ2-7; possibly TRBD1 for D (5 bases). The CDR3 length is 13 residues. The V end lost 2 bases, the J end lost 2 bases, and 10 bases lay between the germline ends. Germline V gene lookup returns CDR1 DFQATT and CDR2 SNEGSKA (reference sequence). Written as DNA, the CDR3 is TGCAGTGCTAGATCAGGGATAACCTACGAGCAGTACTTC. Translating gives CSARSGITYEQYF.

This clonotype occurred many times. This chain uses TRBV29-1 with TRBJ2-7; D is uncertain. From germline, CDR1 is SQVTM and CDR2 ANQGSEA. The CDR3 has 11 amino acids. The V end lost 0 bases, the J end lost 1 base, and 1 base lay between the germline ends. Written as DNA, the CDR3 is TGCAGCGTTGAAGATTCCTACGAGCAGTACTTC. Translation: CSVEDSYEQYF.

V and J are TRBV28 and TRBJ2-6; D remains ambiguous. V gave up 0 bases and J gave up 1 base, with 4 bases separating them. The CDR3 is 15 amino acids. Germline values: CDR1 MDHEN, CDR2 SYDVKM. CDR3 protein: CASSLWNSGANVLTF. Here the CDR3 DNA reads TGTGCCAGCAGTTTATGGAATTCTGGGGCCAACGTCCTGACTTTC.

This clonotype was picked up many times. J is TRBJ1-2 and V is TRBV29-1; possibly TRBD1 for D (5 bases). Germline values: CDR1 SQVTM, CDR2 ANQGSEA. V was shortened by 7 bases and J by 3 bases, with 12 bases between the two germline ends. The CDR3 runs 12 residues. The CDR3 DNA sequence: TGCAGCGACGATCAGGGCGACTATGGCTACACCTTC. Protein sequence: CSDDQGDYGYTF.

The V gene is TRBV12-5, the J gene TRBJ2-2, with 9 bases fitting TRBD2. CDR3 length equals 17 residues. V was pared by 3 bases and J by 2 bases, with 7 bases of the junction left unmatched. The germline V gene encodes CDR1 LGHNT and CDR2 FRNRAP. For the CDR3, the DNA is TGTGCTAGTGGTTTCGAGGCGCGGGAGGGTAACACCGGGGAGCTGTTTTTT. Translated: CASGFEAREGNTGELFF.

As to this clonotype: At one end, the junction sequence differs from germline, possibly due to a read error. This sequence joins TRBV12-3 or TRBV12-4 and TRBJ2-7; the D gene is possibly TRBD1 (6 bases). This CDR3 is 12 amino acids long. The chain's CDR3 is CASIWDNYEQCF. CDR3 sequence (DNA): TGTGCCAGCATCTGGGACAACTACGAGCAGTGCTTC.

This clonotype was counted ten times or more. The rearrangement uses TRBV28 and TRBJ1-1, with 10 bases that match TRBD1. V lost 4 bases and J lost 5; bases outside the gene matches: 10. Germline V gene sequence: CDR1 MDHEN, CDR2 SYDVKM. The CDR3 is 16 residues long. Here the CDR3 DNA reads TGTGCCAGCAGTTCCGCGGGACAGGGGTTTCAAACTGAAGCTTTCTTT. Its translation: CASSSAGQGFQTEAFF.

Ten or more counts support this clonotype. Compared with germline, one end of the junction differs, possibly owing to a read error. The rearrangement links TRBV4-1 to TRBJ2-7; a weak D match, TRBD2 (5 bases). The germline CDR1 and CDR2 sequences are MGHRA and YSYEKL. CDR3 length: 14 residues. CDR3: CASSEDGDSYEQYF. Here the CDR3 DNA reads TGCGCCAGCAGCGAAGACGGGGACTCCTACGAGCAGTACTTC.

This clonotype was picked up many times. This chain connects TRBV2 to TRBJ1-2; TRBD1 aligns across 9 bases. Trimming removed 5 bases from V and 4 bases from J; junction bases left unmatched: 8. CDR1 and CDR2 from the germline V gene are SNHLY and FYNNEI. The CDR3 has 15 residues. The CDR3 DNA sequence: TGTGCCAGCAGTCTCACGGGACAGGGTCCCTATGGCTACACCTTC. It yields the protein CASSLTGQGPYGYTF.

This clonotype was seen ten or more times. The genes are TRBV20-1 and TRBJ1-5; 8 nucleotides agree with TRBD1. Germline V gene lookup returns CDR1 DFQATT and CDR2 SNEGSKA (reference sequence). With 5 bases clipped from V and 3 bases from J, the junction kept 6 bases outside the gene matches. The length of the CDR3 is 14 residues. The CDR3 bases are TGCAGTGCTGACTCGGACAGGGACAATCAGCCCCAGCATTTT. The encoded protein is CSADSDRDNQPQHF.

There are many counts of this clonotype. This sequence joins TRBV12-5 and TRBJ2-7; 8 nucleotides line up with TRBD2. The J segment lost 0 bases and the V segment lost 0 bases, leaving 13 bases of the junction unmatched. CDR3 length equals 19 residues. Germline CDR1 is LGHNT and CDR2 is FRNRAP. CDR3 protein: CASGLVPRLAILHSYEQYF. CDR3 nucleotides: TGTGCTAGTGGTTTGGTACCGAGACTAGCGATCCTTCACTCCTACGAGCAGTACTTC.